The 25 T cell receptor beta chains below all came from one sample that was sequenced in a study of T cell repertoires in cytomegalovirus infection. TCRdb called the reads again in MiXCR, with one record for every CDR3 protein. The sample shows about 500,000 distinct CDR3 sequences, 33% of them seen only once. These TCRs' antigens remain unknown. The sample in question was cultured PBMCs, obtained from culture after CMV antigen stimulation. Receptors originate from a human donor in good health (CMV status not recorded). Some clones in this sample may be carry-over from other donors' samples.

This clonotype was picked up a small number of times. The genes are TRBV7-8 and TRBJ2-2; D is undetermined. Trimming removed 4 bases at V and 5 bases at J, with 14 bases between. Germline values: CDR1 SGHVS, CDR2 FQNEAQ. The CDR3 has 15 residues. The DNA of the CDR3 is TGTGCCAGCAGCTCCCCAAAGCGTTCGACCGGGGAGCTGTTTTTT. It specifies CASSSPKRSTGELFF.

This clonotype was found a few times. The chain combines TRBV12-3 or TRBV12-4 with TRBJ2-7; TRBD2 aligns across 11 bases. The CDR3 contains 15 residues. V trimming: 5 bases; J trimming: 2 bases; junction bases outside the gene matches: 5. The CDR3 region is CASSRGLADTYEQYF. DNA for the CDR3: TGTGCCAGCAGTCGGGGACTAGCGGACACCTACGAGCAGTACTTC.

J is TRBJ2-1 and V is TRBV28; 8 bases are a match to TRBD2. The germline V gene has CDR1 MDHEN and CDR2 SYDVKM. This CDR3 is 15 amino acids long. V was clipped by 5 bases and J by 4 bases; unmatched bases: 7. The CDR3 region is CASSPAGVGYNEQFF. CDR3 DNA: TGTGCCAGCAGTCCAGCGGGAGTAGGGTACAATGAGCAGTTCTTC.

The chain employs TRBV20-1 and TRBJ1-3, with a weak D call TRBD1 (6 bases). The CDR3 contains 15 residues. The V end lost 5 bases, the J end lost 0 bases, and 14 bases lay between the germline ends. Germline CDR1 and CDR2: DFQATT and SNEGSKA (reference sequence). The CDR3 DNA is TGCAGTGCTCGTAACAGGGAGAGCTCTGGAAACACCATATATTTT. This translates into CSARNRESSGNTIYF.

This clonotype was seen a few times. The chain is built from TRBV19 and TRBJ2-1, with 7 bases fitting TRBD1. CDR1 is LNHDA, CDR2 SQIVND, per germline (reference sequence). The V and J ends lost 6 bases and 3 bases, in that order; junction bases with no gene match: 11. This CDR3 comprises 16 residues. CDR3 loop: CASRELGQQLYNEQFF. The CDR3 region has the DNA TGTGCCAGTAGAGAGCTGGGACAGCAACTCTACAATGAGCAGTTCTTC.

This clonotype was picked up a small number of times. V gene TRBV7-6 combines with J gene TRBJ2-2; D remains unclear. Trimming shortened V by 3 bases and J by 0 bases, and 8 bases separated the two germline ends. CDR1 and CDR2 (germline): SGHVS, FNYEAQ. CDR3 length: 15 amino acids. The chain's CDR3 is CASSFSSSNTGELFF. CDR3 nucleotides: TGTGCCAGCAGCTTTTCGAGCTCGAACACCGGGGAGCTGTTTTTT.

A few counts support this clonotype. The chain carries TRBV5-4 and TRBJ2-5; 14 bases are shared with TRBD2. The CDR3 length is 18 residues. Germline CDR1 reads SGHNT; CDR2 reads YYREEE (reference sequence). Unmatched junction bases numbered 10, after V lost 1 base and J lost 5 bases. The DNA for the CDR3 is TGTGCCAGCAGCTTGAAGACTAGCGGGAGGGCCCATGTGGAGACCCAGTACTTC. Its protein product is CASSLKTSGRAHVETQYF.

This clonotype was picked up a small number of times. As DNA, the CDR3 is TGCGCCAGCAGCCAAGATCGGGACAGGCCCCTGAACACTGAAGCTTTCTTT. It codes for CASSQDRDRPLNTEAFF. The chain is built from TRBV4-1 and TRBJ1-1, with TRBD1 matching over 8 bases. The CDR3 has 17 amino acids. V lost 0 bases to trimming and J lost 0 bases; unmatched junction nucleotides: 6. Germline V CDR1 and CDR2: MGHRA, YSYEKL.

The CDR3 protein is CASSLTPGEYGELFF. The DNA for the CDR3 is TGCGCCAGCAGCCTCACGCCAGGGGAGTACGGGGAGCTGTTTTTT. The gene calls are TRBV10-1 and TRBJ2-2, with D possibly matching TRBD1 (6 bases). Deletions cut 6 bases from V and 7 bases from J, with 18 bases between. Germline V gene sequence: CDR1 WNHNN, CDR2 SYGVQD (reference sequence). This CDR3 comprises 15 residues.

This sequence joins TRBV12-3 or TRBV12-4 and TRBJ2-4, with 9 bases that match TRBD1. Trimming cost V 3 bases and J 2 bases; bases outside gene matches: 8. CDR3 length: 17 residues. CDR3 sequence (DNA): TGTGCCAGCAGTTTCTCCGGGACAGGGTTAACCAAAAACATTCAGTACTTC. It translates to CASSFSGTGLTKNIQYF.

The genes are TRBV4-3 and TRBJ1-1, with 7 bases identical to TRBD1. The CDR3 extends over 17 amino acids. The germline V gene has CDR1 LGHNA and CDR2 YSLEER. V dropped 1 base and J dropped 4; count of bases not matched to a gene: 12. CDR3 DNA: TGCGCCAGCAGCCAAGGAGGGAGGGGGCCAGATTCCACTGAAGCTTTCTTT. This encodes CASSQGGRGPDSTEAFF.

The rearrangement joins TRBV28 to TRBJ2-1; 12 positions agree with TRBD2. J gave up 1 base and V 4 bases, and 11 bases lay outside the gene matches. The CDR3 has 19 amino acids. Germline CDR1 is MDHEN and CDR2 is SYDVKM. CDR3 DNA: TGTGCCAGCAGTTGGACTAGCGGGATTGTCTCAGAGTCCTACAATGAGCAGTTCTTC. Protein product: CASSWTSGIVSESYNEQFF.

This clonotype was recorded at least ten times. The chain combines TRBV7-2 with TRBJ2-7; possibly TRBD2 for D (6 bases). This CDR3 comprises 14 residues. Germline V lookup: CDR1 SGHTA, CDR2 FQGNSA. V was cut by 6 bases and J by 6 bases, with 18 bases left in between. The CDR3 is CASRFPGLLSEQYF. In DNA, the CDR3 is TGTGCCAGCAGGTTTCCGGGACTCTTAAGCGAGCAGTACTTC.

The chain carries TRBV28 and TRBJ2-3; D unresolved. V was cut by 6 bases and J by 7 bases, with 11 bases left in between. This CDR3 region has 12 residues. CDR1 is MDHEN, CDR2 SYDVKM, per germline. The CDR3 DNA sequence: TGTGCCAGCAGCCCCCAGGAATATACGCAGTATTTT. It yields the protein CASSPQEYTQYF.

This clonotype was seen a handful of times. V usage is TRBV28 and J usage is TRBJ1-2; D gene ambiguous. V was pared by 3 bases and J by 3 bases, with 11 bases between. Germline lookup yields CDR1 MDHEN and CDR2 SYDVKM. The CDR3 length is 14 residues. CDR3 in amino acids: CASSFDPKDYGYTF. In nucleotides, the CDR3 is TGTGCCAGCAGTTTCGACCCCAAGGACTATGGCTACACCTTC.

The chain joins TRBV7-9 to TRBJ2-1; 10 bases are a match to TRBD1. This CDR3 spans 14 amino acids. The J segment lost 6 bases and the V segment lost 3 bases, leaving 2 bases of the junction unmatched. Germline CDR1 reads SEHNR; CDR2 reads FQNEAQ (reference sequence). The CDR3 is CASSFRDRGNEQFF. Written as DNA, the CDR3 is TGTGCCAGCAGCTTCCGGGACAGGGGCAATGAGCAGTTCTTC.

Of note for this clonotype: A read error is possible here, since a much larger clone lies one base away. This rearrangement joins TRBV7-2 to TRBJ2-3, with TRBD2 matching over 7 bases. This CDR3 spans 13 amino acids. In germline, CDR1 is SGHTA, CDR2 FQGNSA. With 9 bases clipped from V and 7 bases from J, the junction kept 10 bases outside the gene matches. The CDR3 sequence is CARSPPGRNTQYF. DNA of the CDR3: TGTGCCAGAAGCCCCCCCGGGAGGAATACGCAGTATTTT.

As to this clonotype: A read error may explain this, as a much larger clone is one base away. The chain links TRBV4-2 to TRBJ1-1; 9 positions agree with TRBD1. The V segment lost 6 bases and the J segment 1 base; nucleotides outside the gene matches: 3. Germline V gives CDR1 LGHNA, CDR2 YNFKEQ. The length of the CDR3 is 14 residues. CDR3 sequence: CASRTGQGNTEAFF. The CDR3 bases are TGTGCCAGCAGGACGGGACAGGGGAACACTGAAGCTTTCTTT.

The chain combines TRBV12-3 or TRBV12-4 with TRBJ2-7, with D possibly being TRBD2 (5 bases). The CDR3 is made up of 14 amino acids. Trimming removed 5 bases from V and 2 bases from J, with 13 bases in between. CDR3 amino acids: CASSPSGSPYEQYF. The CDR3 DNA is TGTGCCAGCAGTCCCTCTGGGAGCCCCTACGAGCAGTACTTC.

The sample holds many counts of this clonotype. Written as DNA, the CDR3 is TGTGCCAGCAACGCCCGACTAGAGATCTACGAGCAGTACTTC. This encodes CASNARLEIYEQYF. The J gene is TRBJ2-7, the V gene TRBV6-2 or TRBV6-3; weak D call: TRBD2 (6 bases). CDR3 size: 14 residues. Trimming removed 7 bases at V and 3 bases at J, with 16 bases between. Germline V gene sequence: CDR1 MNHEY, CDR2 SVGEGT.

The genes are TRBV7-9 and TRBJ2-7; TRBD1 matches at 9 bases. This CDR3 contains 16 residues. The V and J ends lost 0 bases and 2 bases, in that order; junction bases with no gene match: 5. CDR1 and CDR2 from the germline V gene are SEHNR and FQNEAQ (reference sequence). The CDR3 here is CASSLARGQGTYEQYF. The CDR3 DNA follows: TGTGCCAGCAGCTTAGCGCGGGGACAGGGCACCTACGAGCAGTACTTC.

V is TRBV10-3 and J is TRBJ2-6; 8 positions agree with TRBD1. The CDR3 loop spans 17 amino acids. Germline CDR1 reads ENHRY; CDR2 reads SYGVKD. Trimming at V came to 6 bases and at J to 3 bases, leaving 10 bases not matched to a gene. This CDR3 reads CAISAGTGINGANVLTF. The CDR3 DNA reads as TGTGCCATCAGCGCCGGGACAGGAATTAATGGGGCCAACGTCCTGACTTTC.

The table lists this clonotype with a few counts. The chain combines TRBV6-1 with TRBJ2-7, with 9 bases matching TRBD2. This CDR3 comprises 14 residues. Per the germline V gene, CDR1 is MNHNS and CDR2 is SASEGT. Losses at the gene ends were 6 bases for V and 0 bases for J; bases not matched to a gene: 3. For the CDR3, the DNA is TGTGCCAGCAGGGCGGGAGGGAGCTCCTACGAGCAGTACTTC. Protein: CASRAGGSSYEQYF.

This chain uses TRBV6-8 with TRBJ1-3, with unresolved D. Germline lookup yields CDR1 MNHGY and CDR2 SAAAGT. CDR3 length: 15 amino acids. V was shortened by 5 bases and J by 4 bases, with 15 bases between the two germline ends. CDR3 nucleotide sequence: TGTGCCAGCAGTAAAAGAACGGGAGGAGGAAACACCATATATTTT. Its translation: CASSKRTGGGNTIYF.

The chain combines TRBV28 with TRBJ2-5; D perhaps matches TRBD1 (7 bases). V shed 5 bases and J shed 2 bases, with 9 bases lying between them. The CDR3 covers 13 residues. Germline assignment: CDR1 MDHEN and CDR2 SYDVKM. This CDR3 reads CASSAGQQETQYF. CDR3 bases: TGTGCCAGCAGTGCGGGACAGCAAGAGACCCAGTACTTC.